In its sample, the clone carrying this T cell receptor beta chain was seen many times. Its antigen remains unidentified. These data are taken from a study of human T cells and chemical hapten exposure. Study background: TCR yield per sample varied, mainly due to pooled library volumes. Study-level findings and limits: Donor immune responses may differ from healthy people's, since all donors had alopecia. Significantly greater numbers of large CDR3 similarity clusters came from expanded TCRs than from controls.

This CDR3 contains 15 residues. V was clipped by 1 base and J by 4 bases, with 11 bases between them. Germline lookup yields CDR1 SEHNR and CDR2 FQNEAQ (reference sequence). Time point of the sample: patch test 2, 6 weeks after DPC sensitization. Treatment noted: therapeutic diphenylcyclopropenone sensitization with weekly scalp DPC. Ahead of applying each patch test, blood was sampled. TCRdb processed the RACE reads anew with MiXCR; each CDR3 protein has one entry. The data show some 42,000 distinct CDR3 sequences, with more than 8.5% seen just once and about 15% held by the top ten. The sequencing here drew on whole blood, taken in connection with sensitization to the hapten diphenylcyclopropenone (DPC). The chain carries TRBV7-9 and TRBJ1-3; a weak D match, TRBD1 (5 bases). The clonotype originates from a woman aged 40 to 50 with alopecia areata. Some clones in this sample may be carry-over from other donors' samples. CDR3 amino acids: CASSLEDTSGNTIYF. The CDR3 DNA reads TGTGCCAGCAGCTTAGAGGACACGTCGGGAAACACCATATATTTT.